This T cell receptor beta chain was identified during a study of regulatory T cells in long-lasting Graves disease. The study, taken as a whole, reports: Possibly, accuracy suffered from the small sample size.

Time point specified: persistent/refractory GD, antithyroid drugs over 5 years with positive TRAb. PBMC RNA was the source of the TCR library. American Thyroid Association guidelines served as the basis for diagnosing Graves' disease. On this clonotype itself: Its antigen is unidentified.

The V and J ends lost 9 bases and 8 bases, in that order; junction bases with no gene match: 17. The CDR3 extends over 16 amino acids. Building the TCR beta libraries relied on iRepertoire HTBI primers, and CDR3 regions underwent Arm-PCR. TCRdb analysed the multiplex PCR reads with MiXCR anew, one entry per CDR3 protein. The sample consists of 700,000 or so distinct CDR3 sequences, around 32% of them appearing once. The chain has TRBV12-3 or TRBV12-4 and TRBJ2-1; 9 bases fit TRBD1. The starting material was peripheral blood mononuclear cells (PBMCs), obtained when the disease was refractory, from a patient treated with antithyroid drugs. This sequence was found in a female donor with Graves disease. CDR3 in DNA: TGTGCCAGTTACCGTTTAGGGGACAGGGTCGCCCATGAGCAGTTCTTC. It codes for CASYRLGDRVAHEQFF.